What follows describes a single TCR beta chain. Its specificity is not known. The data were taken from a study of lymphopenia after photon versus proton radiotherapy. Study-level points and caveats: Post-nadir diversity loss with photons came from oligoclonal expansion, particularly CD8+ Temra cells.

Produced via immunoSEQ multiplex PCR; TCRdb's table is partial and in-frame only. The table includes over 50,000 clones, approximately 83% detected once. Germline V gives CDR1 GTSNPN, CDR2 SVGIG (reference sequence). This CDR3 is built from 19 residues. Trimming took 3 bases from V and 3 from J; bases not matched to a gene: 14. This TCR was sampled from a man aged 35 to 55 with gastric cancer. Specimen: peripheral blood, collected from a patient treated with photon-based radiotherapy. V usage is TRBV30 and J usage is TRBJ1-6, with 10 bases fitting TRBD1. CDR3 nucleotides: TGTGCCTGGAGCCGGGGACAGGGGATCGTCTTCAGCTATAATTCACCCCTCCACTTT. As protein: CAWSRGQGIVFSYNSPLHF.